The next 29 T cell receptor beta chains were all read from a single sample in a study of Ad26.COV2.S vaccination and SARS-CoV-2 variants. This table comes from immunoSEQ multiplex PCR, and its TCRdb copy is limited to in-frame clones, with some not included. The sample consists of 350,000 to 500,000 clones, around 90% of them appearing once. Treatment defined: approximately 18 received Ad26.COV2.S at low or high dose, single or two shots; roughly five received placebo; per-sample allocation not given. Repertoires come from day 63 after the first vaccine or placebo injection. Sequences were derived from peripheral blood, sampled in a trial of Ad26.COV2.S vaccine versus placebo. The receptor set was obtained from a person between 18 and 65 years old who received the Ad26.COV2.S COVID-19 vaccine or a placebo.

The J gene is TRBJ1-3, the V gene TRBV2, with D possibly matching TRBD1 (6 bases). The V end lost 7 bases, the J end lost 8 bases, and 18 bases lay between the germline ends. This CDR3 contains 14 residues. The germline gives CDR1 SNHLY, CDR2 FYNNEI. DNA for the CDR3: TGTGCCAGCAAAGGGGGGCCCACTCTTGACACCATATATTTT. Its protein is CASKGGPTLDTIYF. The full variable domain, in which reference TRBV2 and TRBJ1-3 provide the parts outside the CDR3, is EPEVTQTPSHQVTQMGQEVILRCVPISNHLYFYWYRQILGQKVEFLVSFYNNEISEKSEIFDDQFSVERPDGSNFTLKIRSTKLEDSAMYFCASKGGPTLDTIYFGEGSWLTVV.

The chain recombines TRBV7-6 with TRBJ2-1, with 9 bases that match TRBD1. Germline lookup yields CDR1 SGHVS and CDR2 FNYEAQ. The V gene end was trimmed by 2 bases and the J gene end by 7 bases; junction bases not matched to a gene: 6. The CDR3 runs 15 residues. The DNA for the CDR3 is TGTGCCAGCAGCTTATGGGACAGGGAGTATAATGAGCAGTTCTTC. Residues: CASSLWDREYNEQFF.

The chain recombines TRBV6-5 with TRBJ2-7; 7 nucleotides match TRBD1. With 10 bases clipped from V and 3 bases from J, the junction kept 9 bases outside the gene matches. There are 13 residues in the CDR3. The germline V gene has CDR1 MNHEY and CDR2 SVGAGI. The CDR3 DNA reads as TGTGCCACTGACACCGGGACAGACTACGAGCAGTACTTC. This translates into CATDTGTDYEQYF.

The CDR3 DNA is TGCGCCAGCAGCGCCGCCCTAGCGGGAGCTGGAGATACGCAGTATTTT. Translating it yields CASSAALAGAGDTQYF. The chain employs TRBV5-1 and TRBJ2-3, with 10 positions matching TRBD2. From germline, CDR1 is SGHRS and CDR2 YFSETQ. This CDR3 contains 16 residues. With V trimmed by 4 bases and J by 5 bases, 10 bases remained unmatched.

The chain joins TRBV9 to TRBJ2-7; the D gene is possibly TRBD2 (5 bases). CDR1 and CDR2 from the germline V gene are SGDLS and YYNGEE. The CDR3 consists of 13 residues. V lost 0 bases and J 6 bases, leaving 10 bases between the germline ends. CDR3 protein: CASSVGLGSEQYF. DNA of the CDR3: TGTGCCAGCAGCGTAGGTTTAGGGAGCGAGCAGTACTTC.

This clone was seen only once. This chain links TRBV7-2 with TRBJ2-7; D gene uncertain. Trimming shortened V by 4 bases and J by 1 base, and 11 bases separated the two germline ends. CDR1 and CDR2 (germline): SGHTA, FQGNSA. The CDR3 spans 14 residues. The CDR3 loop is CASSYGYWSYEQYF. Here the CDR3 DNA reads TGTGCCAGCAGCTATGGGTATTGGTCCTACGAGCAGTACTTC.

This chain joins TRBV9 and TRBJ2-5; D is tentatively TRBD1 or TRBD2 (5 bases each). Trimming took 4 bases from V and 0 from J, leaving 16 bases between them. The CDR3 is made up of 16 amino acids. Germline CDR1 reads SGDLS; CDR2 reads YYNGEE. The DNA for the CDR3 is TGTGCCAGCAGCTCCATCCCCTGGGGGAACCAAGAGACCCAGTACTTC. This sequence encodes CASSSIPWGNQETQYF.

The chain employs TRBV18 and TRBJ2-3; TRBD2 agrees at 14 bases. Unmatched junction bases numbered 6, after V lost 3 bases and J lost 1 base. This CDR3 region has 18 residues. Germline V gene lookup returns CDR1 KGHSH and CDR2 LQKENI. This CDR3 is CASSPRLAGGLGTDTQYF. The CDR3 DNA sequence: TGTGCCAGCTCACCTCGACTAGCGGGAGGGCTTGGCACAGATACGCAGTATTTT.

The genes are TRBV10-3 and TRBJ2-1, with 10 bases lining up with TRBD2. CDR3 length equals 15 residues. Germline CDR1 ENHRY, CDR2 SYGVKD. Losses at the gene ends were 2 bases for V and 6 bases for J; bases not matched to a gene: 4. The DNA for the CDR3 is TGTGCCATCAGTGAGGGGAGCGGGAGGGGCAATGAGCAGTTCTTC. Amino acid sequence: CAISEGSGRGNEQFF.

The rearrangement links TRBV6-5 to TRBJ1-2; 8 nucleotides match TRBD1. After removal of 7 bases from V and 2 bases from J, the junction contained 6 bases not matched to a gene. Germline assignment: CDR1 MNHEY and CDR2 SVGAGI. The CDR3 is 14 amino acids. CDR3 sequence reads: CASKPDRGNYGYTF. The CDR3 coding sequence is TGTGCCAGCAAACCCGACAGGGGCAACTATGGCTACACCTTC.

The V call is TRBV6-5, the J call TRBJ2-6; the D is unclear. Trimming removed 7 bases from V and 0 bases from J, with 7 bases in between. Germline loops: CDR1 MNHEY, CDR2 SVGAGI. The CDR3 runs to 14 residues. This CDR3 reads CASTSYSGANVLTF. The CDR3 region has the DNA TGTGCCAGCACCTCCTACTCTGGGGCCAACGTCCTGACTTTC.

The CDR3: CASSVVIENTGELFF. The CDR3 DNA reads as TGTGCCAGCAGCGTAGTGATAGAGAACACCGGGGAGCTGTTTTTT. The genes are TRBV9 and TRBJ2-2; the D is unclear. V lost 0 bases, J lost 1 base, and 7 bases lay in between. Germline V gives CDR1 SGDLS, CDR2 YYNGEE. This CDR3 region has 15 residues. Complete variable domain (other parts from reference TRBV9 and TRBJ2-2): DSGVTQTPKHLITATGQRVTLRCSPRSGDLSVYWYQQSLDQGLQFLIQYYNGEERAKGNILERFSAQQFPDLHSELNLSSLELGDSALYFCASSVVIENTGELFFGEGSRLTVL.

V gene TRBV7-6 combines with J gene TRBJ2-7; no clear D. CDR1 SGHVS and CDR2 FNYEAQ come from the germline V gene. The CDR3 loop spans 11 amino acids. Trimming took off 5 bases at V and 2 bases at J, with 4 bases between the two ends. CDR3 region: CASSGPYEQYF. CDR3 DNA sequence: TGTGCCAGCAGCGGACCCTACGAGCAGTACTTC.

In nucleotides, the CDR3 is TGTGCCAGCAGTTACTCGGGACAGGGGGTCCCTTTGACGGAGGAAGCTTTCTTT. Translated, it gives CASSYSGQGVPLTEEAFF. The rearrangement links TRBV6-2 or TRBV6-3 to TRBJ1-1; 11 nucleotides agree with TRBD1. The J segment lost 8 bases and the V segment lost 0 bases, leaving 14 bases of the junction unmatched. CDR3 size: 18 residues. From germline, CDR1 is MNHEY and CDR2 SVGEGT.

The chain recombines TRBV5-6 with TRBJ2-5; possible D gene TRBD2, 6 bases. Trimming stripped 2 bases from V and 4 bases from J, with 18 bases between. Germline assignment: CDR1 SGHDT and CDR2 YYEEEE. The CDR3 runs 16 residues. This CDR3 reads CASSFRFGSMGETQYF. As DNA, the CDR3 is TGTGCCAGCAGCTTCCGGTTCGGGAGCATGGGAGAGACCCAGTACTTC.

The genes are TRBV11-2 and TRBJ1-6; D is perhaps TRBD1 (5 bases). The CDR3 covers 15 residues. Trimming removed 1 base from V and 9 bases from J, with 13 bases in between. Germline values: CDR1 SGHAT, CDR2 FQNNGV. CDR3 bases: TGTGCCAGCAGCTTAGCCGCAGGGAGATTTTCACCCCTCCACTTT. Its translation: CASSLAAGRFSPLHF.

The chain joins TRBV7-6 to TRBJ2-5; a possible D gene is TRBD2 (7 bases). CDR3 length equals 14 residues. Trimming took off 8 bases at V and 5 bases at J, with 18 bases between the two ends. CDR1 is SGHVS and CDR2 is FNYEAQ in the germline V gene. CDR3 bases: TGTGCCAGCGGGAGGGGGGCGCGGGATGAGACCCAGTACTTC. Its translation: CASGRGARDETQYF.

V is TRBV5-6 and J is TRBJ1-3; D might be TRBD1 (5 bases). This CDR3 comprises 15 residues. Germline loops: CDR1 SGHDT, CDR2 YYEEEE. V was pared by 5 bases and J by 2 bases, with 14 bases between. The DNA for the CDR3 is TGTGCCAGCAGTTTGTTGACAGTACCTGGAAACACCATATATTTT. It translates to CASSLLTVPGNTIYF. Full variable domain (outside the CDR3, taken from reference TRBV5-6 and TRBJ1-3): DAGVTQSPTHLIKTRGQQVTLRCSPKSGHDTVSWYQQALGQGPQFIFQYYEEEERQRGNFPDRFSGHQFPNYSSELNVNALLLGDSALYLCASSLLTVPGNTIYFGEGSWLTVV.

J is TRBJ1-2 and V is TRBV19, with D hard to call. V was clipped by 4 bases and J by 0 bases, with 15 bases between them. Germline V lookup: CDR1 LNHDA, CDR2 SQIVND (reference sequence). The CDR3 consists of 16 residues. The CDR3: CASSNFAAFANYGYTF. The CDR3 DNA is TGTGCCAGTAGTAATTTTGCGGCCTTTGCTAACTATGGCTACACCTTC.

The chain is built from TRBV18 and TRBJ1-2; no clear D. Germline V gene lookup returns CDR1 KGHSH and CDR2 LQKENI. CDR3 length: 16 amino acids. The V end was cut by 3 bases, the J end by 0 bases, with 14 bases between. Here the CDR3 DNA reads TGTGCCAGCTCACCCACACGGTTCCCCGCTAACTATGGCTACACCTTC. This sequence encodes CASSPTRFPANYGYTF.

The chain uses TRBV12-5 and TRBJ2-3, with 10 bases aligning to TRBD2. Trimming took 6 bases from V and 3 from J; bases not matched to a gene: 6. Germline CDR1 reads LGHNT; CDR2 reads FRNRAP. CDR3 size: 15 residues. The CDR3 is CASGLGTSVTDTQYF. CDR3 nucleotides: TGTGCTAGTGGCTTAGGGACTAGCGTTACAGATACGCAGTATTTT.

The CDR3 protein is CASSQGTPTEKLFF. DNA for the CDR3: TGCGCCAGCAGCCAAGGGACACCGACGGAAAAACTGTTTTTT. The chain uses TRBV4-1 and TRBJ1-4; possible D gene TRBD1, 5 bases. The V gene lost 1 base and the J gene lost 8 bases, with 11 bases spanning the gap. The CDR3 is made up of 14 amino acids. Germline values: CDR1 MGHRA, CDR2 YSYEKL.

The J gene is TRBJ2-7, the V gene TRBV5-8; D call uncertain. The V and J ends lost 7 bases and 0 bases respectively, with 11 bases between them. In germline, CDR1 is SGHTS, CDR2 YDEGEE. The CDR3 has 13 amino acids. The chain's CDR3 is CASLWRNSYEQYF. CDR3 DNA: TGTGCCAGCCTGTGGCGGAACTCCTACGAGCAGTACTTC. Full variable domain (missing parts from reference TRBV5-8 and TRBJ2-7): EAGVTQSPTHLIKTRGQQATLRCSPISGHTSVYWYQQALGLGLQFLLWYDEGEERNRGNFPPRFSGRQFPNYSSELNVNALELEDSALYLCASLWRNSYEQYFGPGTRLTVT.

There are a few counts of this clone. This chain joins TRBV7-6 and TRBJ2-2; D may be TRBD1 (6 bases). Between the trimmed V and J ends, which lost 1 base and 6 bases, there was a span of 9 bases. Germline values: CDR1 SGHVS, CDR2 FNYEAQ. CDR3 length: 14 amino acids. The CDR3 nucleotides read TGTGCCAGCAGCTTAGTGTCAGGGGCCGGGGAGCTGTTTTTT. It codes for CASSLVSGAGELFF.

This chain connects TRBV7-8 to TRBJ2-6; D remains ambiguous. The germline CDR1 and CDR2 sequences are SGHVS and FQNEAQ. V was shortened by 1 base and J by 0 bases, with 7 bases between the two germline ends. There are 16 residues in the CDR3. Here the CDR3 DNA reads TGTGCCAGCAGCTTAGTCGGCATCTCTGGGGCCAACGTCCTGACTTTC. It codes for CASSLVGISGANVLTF.

Only one count was recorded for this clone. The J gene is TRBJ2-1, the V gene TRBV19; D remains ambiguous. The CDR3 totals 14 residues. Trimming took off 1 base at V and 6 bases at J, with 10 bases between the two ends. Germline assignment: CDR1 LNHDA and CDR2 SQIVND (reference sequence). The CDR3 nucleotides are TGTGCCAGTAGTATAGGGGTATCGGGCAATGAGCAGTTCTTC. Its protein is CASSIGVSGNEQFF.

This chain joins TRBV5-4 and TRBJ2-1; TRBD1 matches at 8 bases. The V segment lost 3 bases and the J segment 0 bases; nucleotides outside the gene matches: 2. This CDR3 is 15 amino acids long. The germline V gene has CDR1 SGHNT and CDR2 YYREEE (reference sequence). In DNA form, the CDR3 reads TGTGCCAGCAGCTCGACAGGGGCCTCCTACAATGAGCAGTTCTTC. It encodes CASSSTGASYNEQFF.

Here the CDR3 reads CASSEVDGSNQPQHF. The CDR3 coding sequence is TGTGCCAGCAGTGAAGTGGATGGGAGCAATCAGCCCCAGCATTTT. This chain connects TRBV6-1 to TRBJ1-5; D uncertain. Germline lookup yields CDR1 MNHNS and CDR2 SASEGT. V was trimmed by 1 base and J by 1 base, leaving 8 bases between them. The CDR3 totals 15 residues.

This CDR3 is CASSPPTLETQYF. CDR3 DNA: TGTGCCAGCTCACCACCTACTTTGGAGACCCAGTACTTC. V usage is TRBV18 and J usage is TRBJ2-5; no clear D gene. Trimming stripped 0 bases from V and 5 bases from J, with 7 bases between. CDR3 length: 13 amino acids. The germline V gene encodes CDR1 KGHSH and CDR2 LQKENI.